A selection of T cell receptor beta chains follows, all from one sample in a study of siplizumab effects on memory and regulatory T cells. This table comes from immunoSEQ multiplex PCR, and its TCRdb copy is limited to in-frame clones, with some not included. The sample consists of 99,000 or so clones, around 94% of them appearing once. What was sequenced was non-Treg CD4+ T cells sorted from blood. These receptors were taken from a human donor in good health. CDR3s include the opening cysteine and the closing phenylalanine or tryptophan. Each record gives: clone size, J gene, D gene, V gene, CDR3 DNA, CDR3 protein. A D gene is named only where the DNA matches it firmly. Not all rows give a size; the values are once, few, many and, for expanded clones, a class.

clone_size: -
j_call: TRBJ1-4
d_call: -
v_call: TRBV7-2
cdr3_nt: TGTGCCAGCAGCTTAGCGCAGATGACAGTCGAAAAACTGTTTTTT
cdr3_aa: CASSLAQMTVEKLFF

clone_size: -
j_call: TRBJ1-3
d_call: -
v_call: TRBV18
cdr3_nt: TGTGCCAGCTCACCCACGGGCGGCAACACCATATATTTT
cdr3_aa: CASSPTGGNTIYF

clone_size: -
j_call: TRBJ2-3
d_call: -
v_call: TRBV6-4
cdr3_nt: TGTGCCAGCAGTTCGGTAGCAGATGATTACACAGATACGCAGTATTTT
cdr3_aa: CASSSVADDYTDTQYF

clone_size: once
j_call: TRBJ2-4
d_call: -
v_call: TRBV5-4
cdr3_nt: TGTGCCAGCAGCTTTTCGGCCGGGGTTAGAAACATTCAGTACTTC
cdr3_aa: CASSFSAGVRNIQYF

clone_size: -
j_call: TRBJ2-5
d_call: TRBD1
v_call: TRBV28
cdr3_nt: TGTGCCAGCAGTTCAGGGGGCCAAGAGACCCAGTACTTC
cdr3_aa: CASSSGGQETQYF

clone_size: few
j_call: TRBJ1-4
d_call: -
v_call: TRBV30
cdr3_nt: TGTGCCTGGAGTGCTCATCCAGGTAGAGGGACAACTAATGAAAAACTGTTTTTT
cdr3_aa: CAWSAHPGRGTTNEKLFF

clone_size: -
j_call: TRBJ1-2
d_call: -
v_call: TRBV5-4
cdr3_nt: TGTGCCAGCAGCTTGGCCGGGACTGACGGCTACACCTTC
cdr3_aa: CASSLAGTDGYTF

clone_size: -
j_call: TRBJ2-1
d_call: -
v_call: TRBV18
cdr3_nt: TGTGCCAGCTCAACACAGGAGGCGGGTGAGCAGTTCTTC
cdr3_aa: CASSTQEAGEQFF

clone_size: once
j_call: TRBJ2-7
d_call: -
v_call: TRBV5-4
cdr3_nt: TGTGCCAGCAGCCCTCGACCAGGCCGGTACGAGCAGTACTTC
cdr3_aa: CASSPRPGRYEQYF

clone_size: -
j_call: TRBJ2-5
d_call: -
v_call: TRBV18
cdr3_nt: TGTGCCAGCTCACCACAGGGGAGACCAAAAGAGACCCAGTACTTC
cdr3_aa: CASSPQGRPKETQYF

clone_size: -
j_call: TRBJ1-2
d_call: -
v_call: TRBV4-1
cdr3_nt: TGCGCCAGCAGCCCCCCAATAACCAGGGGCAAGGCTGGCTACACCTTC
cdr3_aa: CASSPPITRGKAGYTF

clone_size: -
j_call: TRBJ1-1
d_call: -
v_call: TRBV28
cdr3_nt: TGTGCCAGCAGTCGGAAAACACAAACTGGTAAGACTGAAGCTTTCTTT
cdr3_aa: CASSRKTQTGKTEAFF

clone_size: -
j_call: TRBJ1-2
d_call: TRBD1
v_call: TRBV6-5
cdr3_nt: TGTGCCAGCAGTCCCAGGGGGCAGAAGGGCTACACCTTC
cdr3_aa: CASSPRGQKGYTF

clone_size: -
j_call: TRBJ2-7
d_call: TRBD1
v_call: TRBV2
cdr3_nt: TGTGCCAGCAGTGCCCCGGGACAGAAGAAAATAAGCTACGAGCAGTACTTC
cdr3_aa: CASSAPGQKKISYEQYF

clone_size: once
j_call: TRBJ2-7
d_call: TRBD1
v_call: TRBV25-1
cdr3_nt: TGTGCCAGCAGTGGGGACAGGTCGTACTTGGACGAGCAGTACTTC
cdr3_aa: CASSGDRSYLDEQYF

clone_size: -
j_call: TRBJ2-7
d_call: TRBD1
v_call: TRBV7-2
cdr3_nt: TGTGCCAGCAGCTTAGGTTGGGACAGGGTGGTCGAGCAGTACTTC
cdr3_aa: CASSLGWDRVVEQYF

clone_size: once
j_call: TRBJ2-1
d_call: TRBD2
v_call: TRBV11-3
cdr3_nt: TGTGCCAGCAGTTTTCAAGTGACTAGCGGCTACAATGAGCAGTTCTTC
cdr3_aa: CASSFQVTSGYNEQFF

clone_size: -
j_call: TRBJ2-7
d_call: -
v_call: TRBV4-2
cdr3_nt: TGTGCCAGCAGCCAAGAACCGGGACTGTTCTACGAGCAGTACTTC
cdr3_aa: CASSQEPGLFYEQYF

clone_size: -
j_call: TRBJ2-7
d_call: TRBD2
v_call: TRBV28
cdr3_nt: TGTGCCAGCAGCCAAGATACCGGCGGTCGGGGGGACTTC
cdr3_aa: CASSQDTGGRGDF

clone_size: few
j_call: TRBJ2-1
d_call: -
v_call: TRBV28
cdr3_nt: TGTGCCAGCGTCAAAAGTGGGGGAGCCAATGAGCAGTTCTTC
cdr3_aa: CASVKSGGANEQFF

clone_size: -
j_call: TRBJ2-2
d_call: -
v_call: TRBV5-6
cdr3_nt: TGTGCCAGCATGTTGGGGCGAAACACCGGGGAGCTGTTTTTT
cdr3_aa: CASMLGRNTGELFF

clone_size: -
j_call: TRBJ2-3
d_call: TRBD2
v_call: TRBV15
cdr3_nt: TGTGCCACCAGCAGAGATGGCTGGACTAGCGGGGTCACAGATACGCAGTATTTT
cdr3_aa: CATSRDGWTSGVTDTQYF

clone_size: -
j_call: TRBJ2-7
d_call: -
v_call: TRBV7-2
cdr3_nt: TGTGCCAGCCAGATTGAGGGGGGGGGAGCTCCCCCTTACGAGCAGTACTTC
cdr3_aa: CASQIEGGGAPPYEQYF

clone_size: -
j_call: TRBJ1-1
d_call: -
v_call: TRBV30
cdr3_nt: TGTGCCTGGAGTGTCACCCATCGGGGCCCTGAAGCTTTCTTT
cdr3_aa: CAWSVTHRGPEAFF

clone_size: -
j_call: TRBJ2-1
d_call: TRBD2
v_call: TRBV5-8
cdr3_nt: TGTGCCAGCGGTAGCGGGAGCTCCTACAATGAGCAGTTCTTC
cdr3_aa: CASGSGSSYNEQFF

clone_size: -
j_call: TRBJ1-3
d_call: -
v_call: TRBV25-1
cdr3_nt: TGTGCCAGCAGGGACACTCGAAACACCATATATTTT
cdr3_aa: CASRDTRNTIYF

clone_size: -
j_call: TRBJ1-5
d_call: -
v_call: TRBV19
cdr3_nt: TGTGCCAGCTCTTCACGTAGAAGACTGACCGAGAATCAGCCCCAGCATTTT
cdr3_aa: CASSSRRRLTENQPQHF

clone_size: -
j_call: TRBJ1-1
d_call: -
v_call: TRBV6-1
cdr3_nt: TGTGCCAGCAGTGAACTAGGGGCCACTGAAGCTTTCTTT
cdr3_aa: CASSELGATEAFF

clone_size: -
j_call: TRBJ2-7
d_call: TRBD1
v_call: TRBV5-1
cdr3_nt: TGCGCCAGCAGATCCGGGACAGGGCGGGTCGAGCAGTACTTC
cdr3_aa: CASRSGTGRVEQYF

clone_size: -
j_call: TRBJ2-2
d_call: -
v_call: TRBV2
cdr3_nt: TGTGCCAGCAGTGAGGGGCGTCGGGAGCTGTTTTTT
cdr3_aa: CASSEGRRELFF

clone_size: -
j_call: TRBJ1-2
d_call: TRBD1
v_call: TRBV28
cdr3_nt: TGTAAAACTGGTGGGACAGTGAGTAACTATGGCTACACCTTC
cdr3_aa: CKTGGTVSNYGYTF

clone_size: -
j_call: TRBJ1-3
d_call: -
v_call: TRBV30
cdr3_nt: TGTGCCGGATACAGGAGTGCTTCTGGAAACACCATATATTTT
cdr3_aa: CAGYRSASGNTIYF